The clone carrying this T cell receptor beta chain was picked up a small number of times. Its antigen is undetermined. The sample holds other DNA sequences that translate to the same CDR3. This record comes from a study of shared clonotypes between healthy human individuals. Study-wide findings and caveats: A few donors held 5% to 5.5% of naive CD4 clonotypes in common. It was the few donors that limited the genetic and exposure-history diversity represented.

This CDR3 contains 13 residues. V lost 5 bases and J 0 bases, leaving 7 bases between the germline ends. From germline, CDR1 is LNHNV and CDR2 YYDKDF (reference sequence). Sequenced by immunoSEQ multiplex PCR; TCRdb stores in-frame clones only, minus some. The sample yields fewer than 3 million clones, around 90% seen once. CD45RA-negative memory and CD45RA+ naive subsets were split from the CD4+ cells. The chain recombines TRBV15 with TRBJ1-1; no clear D gene. This TCR was recovered from a man between 18 and 35 years old in good health. Some clones in this sample may be carry-over from other donors' samples. Sequencing used naive CD4+ T cells from PBMCs. As for subset: CD45RA+ positively selected. CDR3 residues: CATSRTVNTEAFF. CDR3 in DNA: TGTGCCACCAGCCGGACGGTGAACACTGAAGCTTTCTTT.